This entry concerns a single TCR beta chain. What it recognizes is unknown. This record belongs to a study of shared clonotypes between healthy human individuals. Study as a whole: A couple of female and three male donors aged 18 to 49 were enrolled. The plates for each donor numbered three CD4 naive, three CD4 memory, two CD8 naive and one CD8 memory.

It was CD45RO-negative cells, positively selected for CCR7, that made up naive CD8 cells, with terminally differentiated effector memory CD45RA+ cells excluded. Overall study findings and caveats: The study found lower generation probabilities in non-shared clonotypes than in those shared by all four donors.

Libraries were prepared by immunoSEQ multiplex PCR; TCRdb keeps only in-frame clonotypes and omits some of them. The sample contains around 700,000 clones, around 90% of which appear only once. The source is a man between 25 and 39 years old in good health. Material for sequencing was naive CD8+ T cells sorted from blood.

The CDR3 sequence: CSVEELGGYGYTF. The CDR3, as DNA: TGCAGCGTTGAAGAGCTTGGCGGGTATGGCTACACCTTC. V usage is TRBV29-1 and J usage is TRBJ1-2; D ambiguous. CDR3 length: 13 amino acids. Between the trimmed V and J ends, which lost 0 bases and 5 bases, there was a span of 10 bases. Per the germline V gene, CDR1 is SQVTM and CDR2 is ANQGSEA. The whole variable domain, remainder taken from reference TRBV29-1 and TRBJ1-2, is SAVISQKPSRDICQRGTSLTIQCQVDSQVTMMFWYRQQPGQSLTLIATANQGSEATYESGFVIDKFPISRPNLTFSTLTVSNMSPEDSSIYLCSVEELGGYGYTFGSGTRLTVV.